The source of this T cell receptor beta chain is a study of human T cells and chemical hapten exposure. From the RACE reads, TCRdb called clonotypes with MiXCR, one entry per CDR3 protein. The sample records tens of thousands of distinct CDR3 sequences, 11% being singletons. Between the trimmed V and J ends, which lost 10 bases and 4 bases, there was a span of 16 bases. Germline V gene sequence: CDR1 MNHNY, CDR2 SVGAGI (reference sequence). The CDR3 totals 14 residues. The sample holds many counts of this clonotype. Time point given: pre-sensitization, week 0. The treatment: therapeutic diphenylcyclopropenone sensitization with weekly scalp DPC. Alopecia patients deemed DPC-suitable, aged 18 to 70, excluding pregnancy.

J is TRBJ2-2 and V is TRBV6-6; D possibly corresponds to TRBD1 (7 bases). The receptor's source is a woman aged 50 to 60 with alopecia areata. Some clones in this sample may be carry-over from other donors' samples. Sequences were derived from whole blood, sampled in connection with sensitization to the hapten diphenylcyclopropenone (DPC). The CDR3 region has the DNA TGTGCCACCCAGGAGGGGGCCGTCACCGGGGAGCTGTTTTTT. Translating gives CATQEGAVTGELFF.